The TCR beta chain described here comes from a study of CD8 T cells in Susac syndrome. Turning to the study itself: Among the Susac syndrome patients who underwent sequencing, five or six had clinically active disease, while eight of them were in remission. Study results and limitations: In total CD8+ repertoires, approximately 17 Susac-specific public clones were found, and five or six in CD8+ TEMRA repertoires.

RNA in amounts of roughly 0.45 to 1 ug was reverse transcribed with random hexamers. Each CDR3 protein is one row after TCRdb ran MiXCR on the immunoSEQ multiplex PCR reads. The sample consists of approximately 87,000 distinct CDR3 sequences, about 96% of them appearing once. As regards this clonotype: The antigen is undetermined.

Per the germline V gene, CDR1 is KGHSY and CDR2 is FQNENV. V lost 0 bases to trimming and J lost 0 bases, with 6 bases between them. The CDR3 is 15 amino acids. The chain recombines TRBV16 with TRBJ1-5; TRBD1 is a possible D gene (6 bases). The sequenced sample consisted of CD8+ T cells from PBMCs. This sequence originates from a human donor with Susac syndrome. CDR3 nucleotide sequence: TGTGCCAGCAGCCAATCGGACAGTAGCAATCAGCCCCAGCATTTT. Protein: CASSQSDSSNQPQHF.